The clone carrying this T cell receptor (beta chain) was observed a few times. These data originate in a study of blood T cell repertoires in COVID-19. Study background: Material from acute and convalescent COVID-19 was sourced from the United States, Italy and Spain. T cells, B-cell-depleted T cells, or PBMCs supplied cDNA or gDNA.

Clones were read by immunoSEQ multiplex PCR, and TCRdb kept only the in-frame ones, dropping some. The table records about 180,000 clones, just over 85% of them present only once. Recruits, aged 18 to 89 years, lived in 25 or so US areas. Grouping used clinical history reported by participants in a survey and questionnaire. Trimming stripped 6 bases from V and 5 bases from J, with 10 bases between. The CDR3 runs to 11 residues. Germline V CDR1 and CDR2: DFQATT, SNEGSKA (reference sequence). The sample comprised PBMCs or T cells enriched from blood (not recorded which). This receptor was identified in a young woman who had recovered from COVID-19. The rearrangement uses TRBV20-1 and TRBJ1-2; the D gene is possibly TRBD1 (5 bases). DNA of the CDR3: TGCAGTGCCCAGGACACTTATGGCTACACCTTC. It yields the protein CSAQDTYGYTF.